This is a list of T cell receptor beta chains from one sample in a study of immune evolution from preneoplasia to lung adenocarcinoma. Measured with immunoSEQ multiplex PCR; TCRdb has only the in-frame clones, and not every one. Among several thousand clones listed, 70% to 80% were seen once. Sequencing used FFPE minimally invasive lung adenocarcinoma tissue. The receptors were gathered from a donor at least 70 years old with lung adenocarcinoma. Both conserved end residues are part of each CDR3. D genes are given only for firm matches. Only some rows state a clone size, as once, few, many or a class for expanded clones.

abundance: .; v_gene: TRBV6-4; d_gene: TRBD2; j_gene: TRBJ2-3; CDR3aa: CASAPAAGGSDTQYF; CDR3nt: TGTGCCAGCGCCCCCGCAGCGGGAGGATCCGATACGCAGTATTTT
abundance: .; v_gene: TRBV2; d_gene: .; j_gene: TRBJ2-5; CDR3aa: CASRWSGARETQYF; CDR3nt: TGTGCCAGCAGGTGGTCGGGGGCGAGAGAGACCCAGTACTTC
abundance: few; v_gene: TRBV5-5; d_gene: .; j_gene: TRBJ2-7; CDR3aa: CASSLGLAGEQYF; CDR3nt: TGTGCCAGCAGCTTGGGGCTAGCCGGGGAGCAGTACTTC
abundance: .; v_gene: TRBV14; d_gene: .; j_gene: TRBJ1-2; CDR3aa: CASSQSGRGEGYTF; CDR3nt: TGTGCCAGCAGCCAGTCCGGACGGGGGGAAGGCTACACCTTC
abundance: few; v_gene: TRBV6-5; d_gene: TRBD1; j_gene: TRBJ2-5; CDR3aa: CASSYMGQGVRETQYF; CDR3nt: TGTGCCAGCAGTTACATGGGACAGGGGGTTCGAGAGACCCAGTACTTC
abundance: once; v_gene: TRBV14; d_gene: TRBD1; j_gene: TRBJ1-6; CDR3aa: CASSRDRNSPLHF; CDR3nt: TGTGCCAGCAGCCGGGACAGAAATTCACCCCTCCACTTT
abundance: once; v_gene: TRBV29-1; d_gene: .; j_gene: TRBJ2-1; CDR3aa: CSVDGHNNEQFF; CDR3nt: TGCAGCGTCGACGGACACAACAATGAGCAGTTCTTC
abundance: once; v_gene: TRBV5-4; d_gene: TRBD2; j_gene: TRBJ2-7; CDR3aa: CASSLAGLAGLSYEQYF; CDR3nt: TGTGCCAGCAGCTTGGCAGGGCTAGCGGGTCTCTCCTACGAGCAGTACTTC
abundance: .; v_gene: TRBV28; d_gene: .; j_gene: TRBJ1-1; CDR3aa: CASSNYLNTEAFF; CDR3nt: TGTGCCAGCAGTAATTATTTGAACACTGAAGCTTTCTTT
abundance: medium-sized; v_gene: TRBV7-8; d_gene: TRBD1; j_gene: TRBJ1-5; CDR3aa: CASSSSTGGYQPQHF; CDR3nt: TGTGCCAGCAGCTCATCGACAGGGGGGTATCAGCCCCAGCATTTT
abundance: .; v_gene: TRBV29-1; d_gene: .; j_gene: TRBJ2-7; CDR3aa: CSAEGDNNPYEQYF; CDR3nt: TGCAGCGCAGAAGGGGACAACAATCCCTACGAGCAGTACTTC
abundance: .; v_gene: TRBV11-2; d_gene: TRBD1; j_gene: TRBJ1-1; CDR3aa: CASSLGMTGGTEAFF; CDR3nt: TGTGCCAGCAGCTTAGGGATGACAGGGGGCACTGAAGCTTTCTTT
abundance: .; v_gene: TRBV11-2; d_gene: TRBD1; j_gene: TRBJ2-1; CDR3aa: CASSFIPGQGALRNEQFF; CDR3nt: TGTGCCAGCAGCTTTATTCCGGGACAGGGGGCTCTTCGCAATGAGCAGTTCTTC